The clone carrying this T cell receptor beta chain was seen more than once but under ten times. CDR3 length equals 12 residues. The J segment lost 15 bases and the V segment lost 0 bases, leaving 5 bases of the junction unmatched. Germline CDR1 and CDR2: MGHRA and YSYEKL. The sample originates from a study of blood T cells in healthy people across ages. Sample-barcoded 5' priming and a J-beta primer mix drove a second PCR of 7 to 11 cycles. From the 5' RACE reads, TCRdb called clonotypes with MiXCR, one entry per CDR3 protein. Seen here are more than 1,400,000 distinct CDR3 sequences, roughly 45% observed once, and the top ten hold less than 8%.

The chain carries TRBV4-1 and TRBJ2-1; TRBD1 matches at 7 bases. The receptor's source is a woman aged 18-30 years in good health. Sequencing was done on a sample of blood. CDR3 nucleotide sequence: TGCGCCAGCAGCCAAGAGGGACAGATAAGGTTCTTC. This sequence encodes CASSQEGQIRFF.